Below are 26 T cell receptor beta chains sequenced from a single sample in a study of monozygotic twins with inflammatory bowel disease. TCRdb re-called the 5' RACE reads and shows each CDR3 protein once, DNA omitted. Here the sample table reports about 330,000 distinct CDR3 sequences. The sample was blood. The receptors shown here come from a human donor with ulcerative colitis or Crohn's disease, or a healthy co-twin of an affected twin (not recorded which).

The gene calls are TRBV6-4 and TRBJ2-1; the D call of TRBD2 rests on TCRdb alone, since no DNA is present to check it. CDR3 length: 13 amino acids. Germline lookup yields CDR1 MRHNA and CDR2 SNTAGT. The CDR3 sequence: CASSQREGDEQFF.

The chain links TRBV20-1 to TRBJ2-5; TCRdb calls TRBD2, which cannot be checked without DNA. In germline, CDR1 is DFQATT, CDR2 SNEGSKA (reference sequence). This CDR3 comprises 15 residues. The CDR3 is CSAVAGGPVQETQYF.

CDR3 loop: CASSVQGWGMCNQPQHF. J is TRBJ1-5 and V is TRBV6-7; TCRdb gives TRBD1 as the D gene, but with no DNA this cannot be confirmed. TRBV6-7 is an ORF, and what it does is uncertain. This CDR3 is built from 17 residues.

The CDR3 region is CASSHLRDIAYEQYF. The rearrangement uses TRBV6-2 or TRBV6-3 and TRBJ2-7; the D call from TCRdb, TRBD1, cannot be confirmed without DNA. Germline V gives CDR1 MNHEY, CDR2 SVGEGT. This CDR3 is 15 amino acids long.

V is TRBV7-9 and J is TRBJ2-3; TCRdb lists TRBD1, though no DNA is available to test this call. Germline CDR1 is SEHNR and CDR2 is FQNEAQ (reference sequence). The CDR3 spans 13 residues. The CDR3 sequence: CASSLTGTPTQYF.

J is TRBJ1-5 and V is TRBV5-1. Looked up from germline, CDR1 is SGHRS and CDR2 is YFSETQ. The CDR3 runs to 13 residues. The CDR3 sequence is CASSLVGSQPQHF.

V usage is TRBV11-2 and J usage is TRBJ2-1; TCRdb's D call of TRBD2 is untestable without DNA. The CDR3 is made up of 16 amino acids. Germline V gene data show CDR1 as SGHAT and CDR2 as FQNNGV. The CDR3 sequence: CASSLSYSGPYNEQFF. Complete variable domain (other parts from reference TRBV11-2 and TRBJ2-1): EAGVAQSPRYKIIEKRQSVAFWCNPISGHATLYWYQQILGQGPKLLIQFQNNGVVDDSQLPKDRFSAERLKGVDSTLKIQPAKLEDSAVYLCASSLSYSGPYNEQFFGPGTRLTVL.

The chain employs TRBV18 and TRBJ2-2; no DNA is available, so the TRBD1 call from TCRdb remains unchecked. The CDR3 consists of 18 residues. Germline CDR1 and CDR2: KGHSH and LQKENI. CDR3 residues: CASSPRATGQGKTGELFF.

This chain connects TRBV27 to TRBJ1-4; TCRdb calls TRBD1, which cannot be checked without DNA. Germline lookup yields CDR1 MNHEY and CDR2 SMNVEV (reference sequence). The CDR3 covers 18 residues. Here the CDR3 reads CASSRRRTGGVANEKLFF.

The chain is built from TRBV3-1 and TRBJ2-2; TCRdb calls TRBD1, which cannot be checked without DNA. The CDR3 has 14 residues. The germline CDR1 and CDR2 sequences are LGHDT and YNNKEL (reference sequence). The chain's CDR3 is CASSLAGVTAELFF.

The V gene is TRBV20-1, the J gene TRBJ2-7. This CDR3 has 12 amino acids. The germline V gene has CDR1 DFQATT and CDR2 SNEGSKA (reference sequence). CDR3 in amino acids: CSVQLAVEEQYF.

J is TRBJ1-5 and V is TRBV18. This CDR3 is 13 amino acids long. Germline lookup yields CDR1 KGHSH and CDR2 LQKENI. This CDR3 is CASSPDQNQPQHF.

The V gene is TRBV12-3 or TRBV12-4, the J gene TRBJ2-5; TCRdb calls TRBD2, which cannot be checked without DNA. The length of the CDR3 is 18 residues. The CDR3 here is CASSLGGGLAGTGETQYF.

The chain links TRBV7-9 to TRBJ2-4; TCRdb's D gene call, TRBD1, goes unchecked for lack of DNA. CDR1 is SEHNR and CDR2 is FQNEAQ in the germline V gene (reference sequence). CDR3 length: 15 residues. CDR3 in amino acids: CASSPEGGEVDIQYF.

This chain links TRBV10-3 with TRBJ1-1; TCRdb indicates TRBD1, and absent DNA this call remains unverified. Per germline, CDR1 ENHRY and CDR2 SYGVKD. The CDR3 contains 14 residues. CDR3 in amino acids: CAISGQGLNTEAFF.

The chain combines TRBV20-1 with TRBJ2-7; the TCRdb call, TRBD1, lacks DNA for checking. CDR1 DFQATT and CDR2 SNEGSKA come from the germline V gene (reference sequence). The CDR3 runs 18 residues. The CDR3 sequence: CSARASGGTSLISYEQYF.

The chain is built from TRBV15 and TRBJ1-2. The germline V gene encodes CDR1 LNHNV and CDR2 YYDKDF (reference sequence). This CDR3 contains 13 residues. CDR3 in amino acids: CATSRDTEYGYTF.

The V call is TRBV2, the J call TRBJ2-1; with no DNA, the TCRdb D assignment of TRBD2 cannot be verified. The CDR3 is 15 amino acids. Germline CDR1 SNHLY, CDR2 FYNNEI. CDR3 loop: CASREGLAPDNEQFF. Drawing the rest from reference TRBV2 and TRBJ2-1, the complete variable domain is EPEVTQTPSHQVTQMGQEVILRCVPISNHLYFYWYRQILGQKVEFLVSFYNNEISEKSEIFDDQFSVERPDGSNFTLKIRSTKLEDSAMYFCASREGLAPDNEQFFGPGTRLTVL.

The V gene is TRBV4-1, the J gene TRBJ2-1; TCRdb lists TRBD1, though no DNA is available to test this call. In germline, CDR1 is MGHRA, CDR2 YSYEKL. The CDR3 runs to 17 residues. The CDR3 sequence is CASSPSQLGQVYNEQFF.

CDR3 residues: CASSIYRERGGELFF. The gene calls are TRBV5-4 and TRBJ2-2; as DNA is missing, the TRBD1 call by TCRdb cannot be tested. From germline, CDR1 is SGHNT and CDR2 YYREEE (reference sequence). The CDR3 consists of 15 residues.

This rearrangement joins TRBV5-1 to TRBJ1-6. Germline loops: CDR1 SGHRS, CDR2 YFSETQ. The CDR3 loop spans 15 amino acids. The CDR3 region is CASSLDSAFGSPLHF.

This chain connects TRBV5-1 to TRBJ1-2. The CDR3 extends over 15 amino acids. Germline CDR1 is SGHRS and CDR2 is YFSETQ. The CDR3 sequence: CASSVTSPDDTGYTF.

This chain joins TRBV30 and TRBJ2-1; the TCRdb D gene call, TRBD2, has no DNA to confirm it. The CDR3 is 15 amino acids. Germline CDR1 GTSNPN, CDR2 SVGIG (reference sequence). The CDR3 region is CAWTQGLAGSNEQFF.

The CDR3 loop reads CASSLLGTNQPQHF. The chain combines TRBV3-1 with TRBJ1-5; TCRdb picks TRBD1, but there is no DNA to check that call. Germline CDR1 LGHDT, CDR2 YNNKEL (reference sequence). The CDR3 length is 14 residues.

This rearrangement joins TRBV20-1 to TRBJ2-5. This CDR3 has 15 residues. Germline CDR1 reads DFQATT; CDR2 reads SNEGSKA (reference sequence). This CDR3 is CSARFSSGFQETQYF.

This chain uses TRBV30 with TRBJ1-1; the TCRdb call, TRBD1, lacks DNA for checking. Germline V gene sequence: CDR1 GTSNPN, CDR2 SVGIG (reference sequence). The CDR3 has 15 residues. This CDR3 is CAWSPLGSGNTEAFF. Using reference TRBV30 and TRBJ1-1 for the parts outside the CDR3, the full variable domain is SQTIHQWPATLVQPVGSPLSLECTVEGTSNPNLYWYRQAAGRGLQLLFYSVGIGQISSEVPQNLSASRPQDRQFILSSKKLLLSDSGFYLCAWSPLGSGNTEAFFGQGTRLTVV.